One and the same sample provided the 30 T cell receptor beta chains below, sequenced in a study of Tregs in tolerant kidney transplant recipients. Mixed chimerism was transient after nonmyeloablative marrow transplants from related graft donors. Assay used: immunoSEQ multiplex PCR; TCRdb lists only in-frame clones, some missing. This specimen shows about 14,000 clones; the ten leading clones hold approximately 25%. The sequenced sample was CD8+ T cells from blood (PBMCs), obtained 6 months after the transplant. These TCRs come from a human patient who received a combined kidney and bone marrow transplant. Some T cells may have come from the graft donor.

As for this clone: Read data end 3 residues before the CDR3 end; the end is taken from the germline J gene. The genes are TRBV10-2 and TRBJ2-7; 14 nucleotides align to TRBD2. Per the germline V gene, CDR1 is WSHSY and CDR2 is SAAADI. The CDR3 consists of 15 residues. V dropped 4 bases and J dropped 5; count of bases not matched to a gene: 4. The covered CDR3 bases are TGCGCCAGCAGTGGGACTAGCGGGAGGTCCCACGAG. It specifies CASSGTSGRSHE. The complete CDR3 protein is CASSGTSGRSHEQYF.

Regarding this clone: The read terminates 3 residues before the CDR3 end, so the remaining end is supplied by the germline J gene. The chain couples TRBV10-2 to TRBJ2-2; no clear D. The CDR3 is made up of 12 amino acids. With 4 bases removed from V and 3 bases from J, the gap between germline ends came to 3 bases. Germline CDR1 WSHSY, CDR2 SAAADI. CDR3 bases read: TGCGCCAGCAGTGGGCACACCGGGGAG. Protein sequence: CASSGHTGE. The CDR3 in full is CASSGHTGELFF.

The covered CDR3 bases are TGCGCCAGCAGCCATAGGACAGCTTTGGAG. Translation: CASSHRTALE. The full CDR3 reads CASSHRTALELFF. The chain has TRBV4-1 and TRBJ2-2, with a possible D match to TRBD1 (6 bases). The CDR3 end falls 3 residues outside the read, so it is completed with the germline J gene. Germline loops: CDR1 MGHRA, CDR2 YSYEKL. With 3 bases removed from V and 10 bases from J, the gap between germline ends came to 12 bases. The CDR3 length is 13 residues.

Regarding this clone: With the read ending 3 residues before the CDR3 end, the germline J gene is used to fill in that end. The chain uses TRBV7-6 and TRBJ1-2; maybe TRBD1 (5 bases). Germline V gene data show CDR1 as SGHVS and CDR2 as FNYEAQ. The CDR3 covers 17 residues. The sequenced CDR3 bases are TGTGCCAGCAGCTGGGGACTAGCGGGAGGGCCGGAGAATGAC. As protein: CASSWGLAGGPEND. The full-length CDR3 reads as CASSWGLAGGPENDYTF.

Concerning this clone: The sequence runs out 3 residues before the end of the CDR3; the remainder is reconstructed from the germline J gene. J is TRBJ2-7 and V is TRBV10-3; D gene unclear. Trimming cost V 2 bases and J 2 bases, with 16 bases left between them. CDR1 and CDR2 (germline): ENHRY, SYGVKD. This CDR3 comprises 16 residues. CDR3 DNA, as far as it was read: TGTGCCATCAGTGAGGATAGCACGGCCTCGACCTACGAG. It yields the protein CAISEDSTASTYE. The entire CDR3 sequence reads CAISEDSTASTYEQYF.

As regards this clone: The CDR3 is cut off 3 residues early in the read; its end comes from the germline J gene. The chain links TRBV19 to TRBJ1-5; 7 bases are shared with TRBD1. CDR1 is LNHDA, CDR2 SQIVND, per germline (reference sequence). V lost 5 bases, J lost 0 bases, and 1 base stayed unmatched. This CDR3 has 14 residues. The CDR3 DNA, read in part, is TGTGCCAGTAGTGGGACAGATAGCAATCAGCCC. It yields the protein CASSGTDSNQP. The whole CDR3 protein is CASSGTDSNQPQHF.

CDR3 sequence reads: CASSLEGLSTDTYTF. The DNA read from the CDR3 is TGTGCCAGCAGCTTAGAAGGGTTGAGCACAGATACC. The genes are TRBV13 and TRBJ1-2; no reliable D call. With the read ending 3 residues before the CDR3 end, the germline J gene is used to fill in that end. CDR1 and CDR2 (germline): PRHDT, FYEKMQ (reference sequence). The CDR3 runs to 15 residues.

As concerns this clone: The read gets to within 3 residues of the CDR3 end, and the germline J gene fills in the rest. The rearrangement uses TRBV9 and TRBJ2-7, with TRBD2 matching 10 bases. The CDR3 runs to 16 residues. In germline, CDR1 is SGDLS, CDR2 YYNGEE. The V gene end was trimmed by 0 bases and the J gene end by 2 bases; junction bases not matched to a gene: 5. The covered CDR3 bases are TGTGCCAGCAGCGTAGCTTCTAGCGGGGGTACCTACGAG. Its protein product is CASSVASSGGTYE. The full CDR3 reads CASSVASSGGTYEQYF.

Concerning this clone itself: With the read ending 3 residues before the CDR3 end, the germline J gene is used to fill in that end. This chain connects TRBV20-1 to TRBJ2-1, with D maybe TRBD1 (6 bases). The CDR3 is made up of 14 amino acids. Germline CDR1 is DFQATT and CDR2 is SNEGSKA (reference sequence). CDR3 in amino acids: CSLLTWDTRNEQFF. CDR3 DNA, as far as it was read: TGCAGCCTCCTGACGTGGGACACGCGCAATGAG.

Of note for this clone: Mismatch with germline at one junction end may stem from a read error. The missing CDR3 end, 3 residues past where the read stops, is filled in from the germline J gene. The rearrangement uses TRBV5-6 and TRBJ2-7; the match to TRBD2 covers 9 bases. Germline CDR1 and CDR2: SGHDT and YYEEEE. The CDR3 is 14 residues long. CDR3 DNA (partial): TGTGACAGCAGCTTGACTAGCGGTTACTACGAG. This translates into CDSSLTSGYYE. The CDR3 in full is CDSSLTSGYYEQYF.

Details on this clone: The DNA ends 3 residues before the CDR3 does, and the rest of the CDR3 is filled in from the germline J gene. The chain couples TRBV6-2 or TRBV6-3 to TRBJ2-5; tentative D call: TRBD1 (5 bases). V was clipped by 5 bases and J by 3 bases, with 16 bases between them. The CDR3 extends over 15 amino acids. Per germline, CDR1 MNHEY and CDR2 SVGEGT. The covered CDR3 bases are TGTGCCAGCAGTCCTGGTCCAGGCAGGGAAGAGACC. Translated: CASSPGPGREET. The entire CDR3 reads CASSPGPGREETQYF.

On this clone itself: From the germline J gene comes the end of the CDR3, since the read stops 3 residues before it. The chain uses TRBV2 and TRBJ2-3; TRBD1 matches 8 bases. The V and J ends lost 8 bases and 2 bases, in that order; junction bases with no gene match: 9. Germline CDR1 reads SNHLY; CDR2 reads FYNNEI. The CDR3 runs to 15 residues. The covered CDR3 bases are TGTGCCAGCGGAGAGACAGGGGAGGCCACAGATACG. Protein: CASGETGEATDT. The whole CDR3 is CASGETGEATDTQYF. Full variable domain (outside the CDR3, taken from reference TRBV2 and TRBJ2-3): EPEVTQTPSHQVTQMGQEVILRCVPISNHLYFYWYRQILGQKVEFLVSFYNNEISEKSEIFDDQFSVERPDGSNFTLKIRSTKLEDSAMYFCASGETGEATDTQYFGPGTRLTVL.

About this clone itself: The read gets to within 3 residues of the CDR3 end, and the germline J gene fills in the rest. This chain connects TRBV5-1 to TRBJ1-1; the D gene is possibly TRBD1 (6 bases). Germline loops: CDR1 SGHRS, CDR2 YFSETQ. The length of the CDR3 is 14 residues. The V end was cut by 4 bases, the J end by 4 bases, with 14 bases between. The CDR3 spells CASSNGQSSTEAFF. The covered CDR3 bases are TGCGCCAGCAGCAACGGACAGTCTTCCACTGAA.

About this clone itself: Read sequence stops 3 residues before the CDR3 end, and the germline J gene provides the missing end. This chain links TRBV14 with TRBJ1-2; 7 bases are shared with TRBD1. The germline V gene encodes CDR1 SGHDN and CDR2 FVKESK. The junction had 3 bases not matched to a gene; V was cut back by 3 bases and J by 2 bases. The CDR3 covers 14 residues. Incomplete CDR3 DNA: TGTGCCAGCAGCCAGGGACAGAGGAACTATGGC. This encodes CASSQGQRNYG. The whole CDR3 protein reads CASSQGQRNYGYTF.

About this clone itself: The read ends 3 residues before the CDR3 terminus; that terminus is restored from the germline J gene. The genes are TRBV2 and TRBJ2-1; tentatively, D is TRBD1 (6 bases). V dropped 7 bases and J dropped 6 bases, with 13 bases sitting between them. The CDR3 runs to 13 residues. The germline gives CDR1 SNHLY, CDR2 FYNNEI. Here the CDR3 reads CASTGVWGNEQFF. The DNA read from the CDR3 is TGTGCCAGCACAGGGGTCTGGGGCAATGAG.

On this clone itself: With the read ending 3 residues before the CDR3 end, the germline J gene is used to fill in that end. The chain has TRBV20-1 and TRBJ2-7, with 8 positions matching TRBD2. CDR1 DFQATT and CDR2 SNEGSKA come from the germline V gene (reference sequence). V lost 4 bases to trimming and J lost 3 bases; unmatched junction nucleotides: 11. The CDR3 extends over 15 amino acids. The sequenced CDR3 bases are TGCAGTGCTAAGGTCGGGGAAAGCGGGAGCTACGAG. It specifies CSAKVGESGSYE. The full CDR3 protein is CSAKVGESGSYEQYF.

This clone is called medium-sized based on its frequency. The CDR3 end falls 3 residues outside the read, so it is completed with the germline J gene. Other nucleotide sequences in the sample specify the same CDR3. This chain links TRBV19 with TRBJ1-2, with a weak D call TRBD1 (5 bases). Between the trimmed V and J ends, which lost 3 bases and 3 bases, there was a span of 8 bases. CDR1 is LNHDA, CDR2 SQIVND, per germline (reference sequence). The CDR3 is made up of 13 amino acids. CDR3 DNA (partial): TGTGCCAGTAGTATCGACAGATACTATGGC. Its protein product is CASSIDRYYG. From start to end, the CDR3 is CASSIDRYYGYTF.

Of note for this clone: The CDR3 extends 3 residues past the end of the read, so its final part is completed from the germline J gene. The chain carries TRBV19 and TRBJ2-7; 7 nucleotides agree with TRBD2. The CDR3 loop spans 15 amino acids. J gave up 0 bases and V 3 bases, and 5 bases lay outside the gene matches. The V gene's germline CDR1 is LNHDA and CDR2 SQIVND (reference sequence). CDR3 DNA (partial): TGTGCCAGTAGTATTTCCGGGGGGAACTCCTACGAG. It codes for CASSISGGNSYE. The whole CDR3 region reads CASSISGGNSYEQYF.

Comments on this clone: Read data end 3 residues before the CDR3 end; the end is taken from the germline J gene. The V call is TRBV29-1, the J call TRBJ2-1; maybe TRBD1 (5 bases). The CDR3 is 14 residues long. Between the trimmed V and J ends, which lost 1 base and 3 bases, there was a span of 10 bases. CDR1 is SQVTM and CDR2 is ANQGSEA in the germline V gene. The DNA read from the CDR3 is TGCAGCGTTGAAGGGGGTGACAGCTACAATGAG. Encoded protein: CSVEGGDSYNE. The CDR3, in full, reads CSVEGGDSYNEQFF.

In terms of frequency, this clone is medium-sized (0.01 to 0.1%). The read terminates 3 residues before the CDR3 end, so the remaining end is supplied by the germline J gene. The chain carries TRBV19 and TRBJ1-2, with D perhaps TRBD1 (6 bases). Germline assignment: CDR1 LNHDA and CDR2 SQIVND (reference sequence). The CDR3 covers 15 residues. V was shortened by 1 base and J by 6 bases, with 15 bases between the two germline ends. CDR3 sequence reads: CASSIATKSGDGYTF. CDR3 DNA (partial): TGTGCCAGTAGTATAGCTACCAAATCAGGGGATGGC.

CDR3 DNA, as far as it was read: TGTGCCAGTAGGCCGACAGGGACCTACGAG. Translating gives CASRPTGTYE. The complete CDR3 protein is CASRPTGTYEQYF. The chain is built from TRBV19 and TRBJ2-7; 7 bases match TRBD1. The read ends 3 residues before the CDR3 terminus; that terminus is restored from the germline J gene. Germline CDR1 is LNHDA and CDR2 is SQIVND (reference sequence). The CDR3 is 13 residues long. Germline trimming cut 6 bases from V and 2 bases from J; bases unmatched to any gene: 4.

The CDR3 loop is CSASGPGRSSDTYTF. CDR3 bases read: TGCAGTGCTAGTGGGCCAGGGAGGTCATCCGATACC. J is TRBJ1-2 and V is TRBV20-1; D possibly corresponds to TRBD1 (5 bases). The read is 3 residues too short to cover the CDR3 end, so that end is filled in from the germline J gene. CDR1 DFQATT and CDR2 SNEGSKA come from the germline V gene (reference sequence). There are 15 residues in the CDR3.

About this clone itself: The CDR3 end is not reached by the read, which stops 3 residues before it; the germline J gene fills it in. The chain carries TRBV7-9 and TRBJ2-1; weak D call: TRBD1 (5 bases). Trimming left V 2 bases short and J 4 bases short, with 6 bases between. The CDR3 has 13 amino acids. Germline-derived CDR1 and CDR2 are SEHNR and FQNEAQ (reference sequence). CDR3 amino acids: CASSLQGYNEQFF. The sequenced part of the CDR3 DNA is TGTGCCAGCAGCTTACAGGGTTACAATGAG.

The CDR3 bases that were read are TGTGCCAGCAGCCCGGACAGGCCGAGCTCCTATAATTCACCC. Residues: CASSPDRPSSYNSP. The full CDR3 sequence reads CASSPDRPSSYNSPLHF. The chain has TRBV7-7 and TRBJ1-6, with 7 positions matching TRBD1. The CDR3 extends 3 residues past the end of the read, so its final part is completed from the germline J gene. The CDR3 sequence is 17 residues long. Unmatched junction bases numbered 7, after V lost 5 bases and J lost 0 bases. The germline CDR1 and CDR2 sequences are SSHAT and FNYEAQ (reference sequence).

On this clone itself: The read comes to an end 3 residues before the CDR3 does, leaving the germline J gene to fill in the end. This chain connects TRBV7-6 to TRBJ1-4; 8 bases line up with TRBD1. V lost 4 bases, J lost 7 bases, and 2 bases stayed unmatched. CDR1 is SGHVS, CDR2 FNYEAQ, per germline. This CDR3 has 13 residues. Here the CDR3 reads CASSSTGAEKLFF. The sequenced CDR3 bases are TGTGCCAGCAGCTCGACAGGGGCTGAAAAA.

Comments on this clone: From the germline J gene comes the end of the CDR3, since the read stops 3 residues before it. This sequence joins TRBV5-4 and TRBJ2-1; perhaps TRBD1 as D (6 bases). The germline V gene encodes CDR1 SGHNT and CDR2 YYREEE (reference sequence). Trimming shortened V by 1 base and J by 7 bases, and 9 bases separated the two germline ends. The CDR3 spans 13 residues. CDR3 protein: CASSLWGLNEQFF. The covered CDR3 bases are TGTGCCAGCAGCTTGTGGGGGCTTAATGAG.

A note on this clone: The read finishes 3 residues shy of the CDR3 end, and the germline J gene is used to complete it. The chain carries TRBV5-1 and TRBJ1-2, with D maybe TRBD1 (5 bases). The CDR3 is 12 amino acids. Looked up from germline, CDR1 is SGHRS and CDR2 is YFSETQ. CDR3 bases read: TGCGCCAGCAGCTTGGCCGGGGGGGGC. Translated, it gives CASSLAGGG. The whole CDR3 protein is CASSLAGGGYTF.

With respect to this clone: The CDR3 extends 3 residues past the end of the read, so its final part is completed from the germline J gene. The chain couples TRBV20-1 to TRBJ1-2; D is unresolved. Germline V lookup: CDR1 DFQATT, CDR2 SNEGSKA (reference sequence). Trimming shortened V by 3 bases and J by 5 bases, and 13 bases separated the two germline ends. This CDR3 region has 13 residues. The CDR3 bases that were read are TGCAGTGCTAGCGCAGACACCCTTTATGGC. Its protein is CSASADTLYG. The whole CDR3 sequence is CSASADTLYGYTF.

Points on this clone: The sequenced fragment ends 3 residues before the CDR3 boundary, so the rest is inferred from the germline J gene. The chain is built from TRBV19 and TRBJ2-2; 10 bases are a match to TRBD1. The germline gives CDR1 LNHDA, CDR2 SQIVND (reference sequence). V was pared by 3 bases and J by 3 bases, with 7 bases of the junction left unmatched. This CDR3 region has 17 residues. This CDR3 reads CASSIVGTGVYTGELFF. The sequenced CDR3 bases are TGTGCCAGTAGTATCGTTGGGACAGGGGTCTACACCGGGGAG.

Of note for this clone: The sequence runs out 3 residues before the end of the CDR3; the remainder is reconstructed from the germline J gene. V and J are TRBV13 and TRBJ2-7; 11 nucleotides match TRBD2. CDR1 is PRHDT and CDR2 is FYEKMQ in the germline V gene (reference sequence). This CDR3 is built from 13 residues. The junction had 3 bases not matched to a gene; V was cut back by 5 bases and J by 6 bases. The part of the CDR3 DNA that was read is TGTGCCAGCAGCCCCGGGACTAGCGGCGAG. This encodes CASSPGTSGE. The CDR3 in its entirety is CASSPGTSGEQYF.